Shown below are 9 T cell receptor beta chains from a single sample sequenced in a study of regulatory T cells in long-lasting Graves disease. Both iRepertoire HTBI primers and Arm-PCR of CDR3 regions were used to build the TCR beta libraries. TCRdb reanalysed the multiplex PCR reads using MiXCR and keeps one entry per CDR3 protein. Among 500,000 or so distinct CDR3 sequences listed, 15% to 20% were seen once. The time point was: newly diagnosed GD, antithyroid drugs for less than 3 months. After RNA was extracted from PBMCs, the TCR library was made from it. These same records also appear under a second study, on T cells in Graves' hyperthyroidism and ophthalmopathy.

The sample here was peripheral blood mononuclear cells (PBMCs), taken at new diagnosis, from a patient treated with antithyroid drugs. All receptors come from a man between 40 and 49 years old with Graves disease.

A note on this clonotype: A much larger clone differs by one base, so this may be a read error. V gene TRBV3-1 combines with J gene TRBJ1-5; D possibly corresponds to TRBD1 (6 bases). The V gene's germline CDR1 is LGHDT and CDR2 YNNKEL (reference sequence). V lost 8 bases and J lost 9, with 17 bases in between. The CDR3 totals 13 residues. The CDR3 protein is CASQAGEDRPQHF. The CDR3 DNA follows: TGTGCCAGCCAGGCAGGGGAAGATCGGCCCCAGCATTTT.

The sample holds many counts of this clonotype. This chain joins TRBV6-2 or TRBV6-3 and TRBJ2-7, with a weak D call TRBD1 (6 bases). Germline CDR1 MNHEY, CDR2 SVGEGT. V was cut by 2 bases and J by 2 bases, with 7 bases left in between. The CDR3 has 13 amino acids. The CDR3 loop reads CASSYGTPYEQYF. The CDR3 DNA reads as TGTGCCAGCAGTTACGGGACACCCTACGAGCAGTACTTC.

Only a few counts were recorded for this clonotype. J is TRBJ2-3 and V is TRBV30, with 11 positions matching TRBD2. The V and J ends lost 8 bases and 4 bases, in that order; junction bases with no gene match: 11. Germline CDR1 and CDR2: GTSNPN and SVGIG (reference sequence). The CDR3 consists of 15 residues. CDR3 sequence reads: CAGTVAGGKADTQYF. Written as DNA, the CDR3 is TGTGCCGGAACGGTAGCGGGAGGGAAGGCAGATACGCAGTATTTT. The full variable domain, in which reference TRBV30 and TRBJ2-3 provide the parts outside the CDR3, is SQTIHQWPATLVQPVGSPLSLECTVEGTSNPNLYWYRQAAGRGLQLLFYSVGIGQISSEVPQNLSASRPQDRQFILSSKKLLLSDSGFYLCAGTVAGGKADTQYFGPGTRLTVL.

CDR3 DNA: TGTGCCAGCAGATCTACAGGGGCGTTCACTGAAGCTTTCTTT. Protein sequence: CASRSTGAFTEAFF. The J gene is TRBJ1-1, the V gene TRBV2; 7 bases fit TRBD1. Looked up from germline, CDR1 is SNHLY and CDR2 is FYNNEI. The V and J ends lost 6 bases and 4 bases, in that order; junction bases with no gene match: 8. The CDR3 contains 14 residues.

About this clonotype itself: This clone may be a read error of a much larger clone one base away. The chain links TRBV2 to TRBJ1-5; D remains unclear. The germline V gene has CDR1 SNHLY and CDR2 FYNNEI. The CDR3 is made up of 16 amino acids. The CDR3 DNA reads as TGTACCAGCAGTGCTGTGGGATTGTATAGCAATCAGCCCCAGCATTTT. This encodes CTSSAVGLYSNQPQHF.

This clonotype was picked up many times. CDR3 protein: CASRGSLGQNNEQFF. The CDR3 nucleotides are TGTGCCAGCAGGGGGAGCCTGGGGCAGAACAATGAGCAGTTCTTC. J is TRBJ2-1 and V is TRBV7-9; D tentatively reads TRBD1 or TRBD2 (5 bases each). The V gene's germline CDR1 is SEHNR and CDR2 FQNEAQ (reference sequence). The ends were cut back, 6 bases at V and 5 bases at J, with 17 bases in the middle. The CDR3 extends over 15 amino acids.

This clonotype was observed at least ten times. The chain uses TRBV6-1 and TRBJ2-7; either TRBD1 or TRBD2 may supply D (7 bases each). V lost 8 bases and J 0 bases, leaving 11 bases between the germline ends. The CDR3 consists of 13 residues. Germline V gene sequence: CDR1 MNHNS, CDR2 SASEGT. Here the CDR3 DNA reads TGTGCCAGCCCAGGGGGGGGCTCCTACGAGCAGTACTTC. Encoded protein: CASPGGGSYEQYF.

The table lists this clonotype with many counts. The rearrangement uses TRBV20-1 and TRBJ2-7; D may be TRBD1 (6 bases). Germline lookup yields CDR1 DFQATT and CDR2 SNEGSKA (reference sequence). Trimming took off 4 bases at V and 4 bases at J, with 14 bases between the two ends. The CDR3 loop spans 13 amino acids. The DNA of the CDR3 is TGCAGTGCTACACAGGGTGGTCCATACGAGCAGTACTTC. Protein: CSATQGGPYEQYF.

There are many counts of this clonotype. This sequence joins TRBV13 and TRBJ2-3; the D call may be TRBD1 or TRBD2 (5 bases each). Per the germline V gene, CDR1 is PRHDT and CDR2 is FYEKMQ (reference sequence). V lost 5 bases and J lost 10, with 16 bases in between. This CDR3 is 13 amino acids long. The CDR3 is CASSRIHLGAQYF. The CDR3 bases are TGTGCCAGCAGCCGCATACATTTGGGGGCGCAGTATTTT. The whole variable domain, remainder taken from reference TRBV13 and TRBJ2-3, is AAGVIQSPRHLIKEKRETATLKCYPIPRHDTVYWYQQGPGQDPQFLISFYEKMQSDKGSIPDRFSAQQFSDYHSELNMSSLELGDSALYFCASSRIHLGAQYFGPGTRLTVL.